These 3 T cell receptor beta chains originate from one sample sequenced in a study of vaccination and CD4 T cells after COVID-19 (dated by TCRdb to between 2021 and 2024). Interpreted using the paper, the treatment or condition label stands for: 10-day PBMC culture with coronavirus spike peptide pools or control peptides (ViraFEST assay). These receptors have no known antigen. Library preparation was by PCR. Sequenced using an Illumina iSeq 100. At the Johns Hopkins FTIC core, DNA from the cultured CD4+ T cells underwent TCR sequencing with the Oncomine TCR Beta short-read assay. TCRdb handled the public reads itself, with Q25 trimming in fastp and clone calling in MiXCR, and kept productive beta chains. CDR3 protein duplicates are merged, each entry listing the most common genes and DNA. This sample is represented by around 20,000 distinct CDR3 sequences; roughly half of them were singletons. Clones ranked in the top ten supply less than 15% of the sample.

The sequenced sample was CD4+ T cells from blood, cultured in vitro. Source of these receptors: a human donor who had recovered from COVID-19.

The chain combines TRBV19 with TRBJ2-3; 7 bases are a match to TRBD1. The CDR3 is 15 residues long. Losses at the gene ends were 5 bases for V and 2 bases for J; bases not matched to a gene: 7. The V gene's germline CDR1 is LNHDA and CDR2 SQIVND (reference sequence). CDR3 coding DNA: TGTGCCAGTAGTGCTTCAGGGGGATTCACAGATACGCAGTATTTT. Translating it yields CASSASGGFTDTQYF.

This clonotype has a handful of counts. The chain's CDR3 is CSVGKQGSSYEQYF. In DNA, the CDR3 is TGCAGCGTCGGTAAACAGGGGTCTTCCTACGAGCAGTACTTC. The rearrangement links TRBV20-1 to TRBJ2-7; 7 bases fit TRBD1. Germline V lookup: CDR1 DFQATT, CDR2 SNEGSKA (reference sequence). This CDR3 spans 14 amino acids.

This chain connects TRBV19 to TRBJ2-3, with 8 bases aligning to TRBD2. The germline gives CDR1 LNHDA, CDR2 SQIVND (reference sequence). V gave up 3 bases and J gave up 2 bases; unmatched junction bases: 4. This CDR3 is 15 amino acids long. The CDR3 coding sequence is TGTGCCAGTAGTATGCGGCGGGGGGACACAGATACGCAGTATTTT. Its translation: CASSMRRGDTDTQYF.